The 5 T cell receptor beta chains below were found in one sample sequenced in a study of shared clonotypes between healthy human individuals. CD8 cells classed as naive were CD45RO-negative and positively selected for CCR7, excluding terminally differentiated effector memory CD45RA+ cells. The table came from immunoSEQ multiplex PCR; TCRdb's copy has only in-frame clones and leaves some out. The sample lists 550,000 to 650,000 clones; roughly 95% were seen once. Input material: naive CD8+ T cells sorted from blood. Receptor source: a woman in her 30s in good health.

J is TRBJ2-7 and V is TRBV21-1; the table's D gene call, TRBD2, was not cross checked with the DNA. TRBV21-1 is given as a pseudogene. This CDR3 comprises 14 residues. CDR3 in amino acids: CASTRSKPTYEQYF. The CDR3 DNA reads TGTGCCAGCACCCGAAGCAAGCCAACCTACGAGCAGTACTTC.

This chain links TRBV11-1 with TRBJ2-7; D call uncertain. The ends were cut back, 2 bases at V and 5 bases at J, with 13 bases in the middle. This CDR3 comprises 14 residues. Germline V gene data show CDR1 as SGHAT and CDR2 as FQDESV (reference sequence). In DNA form, the CDR3 reads TGTGCCAGCAGCTTATGGATAGGGTTCGACGAGCAGTACTTC. It codes for CASSLWIGFDEQYF. The full variable domain, completed using reference TRBV11-1 and TRBJ2-7, is EAEVAQSPRYKITEKSQAVAFWCDPISGHATLYWYRQILGQGPELLVQFQDESVVDDSQLPKDRFSAERLKGVDSTLKIQPAELGDSAMYLCASSLWIGFDEQYFGPGTRLTVT.

The rearrangement joins TRBV6-5 to TRBJ2-5; D not resolved. Germline V gives CDR1 MNHEY, CDR2 SVGAGI. The CDR3 has 15 residues. The V end was cut by 0 bases, the J end by 5 bases, with 13 bases between. The CDR3 sequence: CASSYSGFTVETQYF. The CDR3 DNA reads TGTGCCAGCAGTTACTCAGGTTTCACGGTGGAGACCCAGTACTTC.

The V gene is TRBV19, the J gene TRBJ1-1, with 9 bases matching TRBD1. The germline CDR1 and CDR2 sequences are LNHDA and SQIVND (reference sequence). V was pared by 4 bases and J by 3 bases, with 3 bases of the junction left unmatched. The CDR3 totals 14 residues. For the CDR3, the DNA is TGTGCCAGTAGTACCAGGACAGGGGACACTGAAGCTTTCTTT. This gives the protein CASSTRTGDTEAFF. The whole variable domain, remainder taken from reference TRBV19 and TRBJ1-1, is DGGITQSPKYLFRKEGQNVTLSCEQNLNHDAMYWYRQDPGQGLRLIYYSQIVNDFQKGDIAEGYSVSREKKESFPLTVTSAQKNPTAFYLCASSTRTGDTEAFFGQGTRLTVV.

This clone was found once. J is TRBJ2-1 and V is TRBV13; 14 nucleotides agree with TRBD2. V trimming: 4 bases; J trimming: 0 bases; junction bases outside the gene matches: 8. The CDR3 covers 19 residues. From germline, CDR1 is PRHDT and CDR2 FYEKMQ (reference sequence). The CDR3 reads CASSSGYGTSGSSYNEQFF. CDR3 nucleotide sequence: TGTGCCAGCAGCTCTGGTTACGGGACTAGCGGGAGCTCCTACAATGAGCAGTTCTTC.